This TCR beta chain was documented in a study of blood T cell repertoires in COVID-19. Sequencing used immunoSEQ multiplex PCR; TCRdb keeps in-frame clones, though not all of them. The sample yields some 230,000 clones, 75% to 90% seen once. Material: peripheral blood. This TCR was sampled from an elderly woman with COVID-19, enrolled during active disease.

The CDR3 reads CASGPEQWDTQYF. The CDR3 nucleotides read TGTGCCAGCGGGCCAGAGCAGTGGGATACGCAGTATTTT. V and J are TRBV5-4 and TRBJ2-3; no firm D call. The V end was cut by 7 bases, the J end by 6 bases, with 15 bases between. The CDR3 sequence is 13 residues long. The germline CDR1 and CDR2 sequences are SGHNT and YYREEE (reference sequence).